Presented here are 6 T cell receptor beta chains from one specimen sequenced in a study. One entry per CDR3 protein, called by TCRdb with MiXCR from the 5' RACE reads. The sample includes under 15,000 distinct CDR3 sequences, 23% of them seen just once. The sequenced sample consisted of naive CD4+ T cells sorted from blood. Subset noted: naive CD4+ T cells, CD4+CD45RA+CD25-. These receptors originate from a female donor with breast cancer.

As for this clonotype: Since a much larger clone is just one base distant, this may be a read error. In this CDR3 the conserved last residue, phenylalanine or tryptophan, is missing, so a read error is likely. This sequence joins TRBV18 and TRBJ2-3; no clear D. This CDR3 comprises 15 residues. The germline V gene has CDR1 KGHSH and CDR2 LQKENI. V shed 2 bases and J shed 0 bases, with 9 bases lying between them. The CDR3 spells CASSPSYYSTDTQYS. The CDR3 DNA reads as TGTGCCAGCTCACCATCCTATTATAGCACAGATACGCAGTATTCT.

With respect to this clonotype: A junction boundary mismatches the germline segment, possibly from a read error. The CDR3 nucleotides are TGTGCCAGCAGTGGTACAGGGTTC. As protein: CASSGTGF. This chain links TRBV25-1 with TRBJ2-1; D may be TRBD1 (6 bases). This CDR3 has 8 residues. Germline assignment: CDR1 MGHDK and CDR2 SYGVNS.

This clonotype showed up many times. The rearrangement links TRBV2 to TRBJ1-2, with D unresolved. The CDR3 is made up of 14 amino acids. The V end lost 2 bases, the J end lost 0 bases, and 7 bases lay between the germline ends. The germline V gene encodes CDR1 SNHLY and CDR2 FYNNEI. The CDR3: CASSEHSANYGYTF. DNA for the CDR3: TGTGCCAGCAGTGAACACAGTGCTAACTATGGCTACACCTTC.

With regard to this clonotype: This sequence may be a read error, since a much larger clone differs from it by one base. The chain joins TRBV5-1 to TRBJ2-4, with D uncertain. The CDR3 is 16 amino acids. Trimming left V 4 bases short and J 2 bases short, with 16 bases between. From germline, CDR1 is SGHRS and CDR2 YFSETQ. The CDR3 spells CASSMRDPKSKNIQYF. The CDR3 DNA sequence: TGCGCCAGCAGCATGAGAGACCCGAAATCCAAAAACATTCAGTACTTC.

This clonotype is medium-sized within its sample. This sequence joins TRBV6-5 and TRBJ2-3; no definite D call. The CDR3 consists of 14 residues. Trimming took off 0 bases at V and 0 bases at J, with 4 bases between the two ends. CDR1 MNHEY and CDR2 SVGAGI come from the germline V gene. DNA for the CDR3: TGTGCCAGCAGTTACTCCGAGAGCACAGATACGCAGTATTTT. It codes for CASSYSESTDTQYF.

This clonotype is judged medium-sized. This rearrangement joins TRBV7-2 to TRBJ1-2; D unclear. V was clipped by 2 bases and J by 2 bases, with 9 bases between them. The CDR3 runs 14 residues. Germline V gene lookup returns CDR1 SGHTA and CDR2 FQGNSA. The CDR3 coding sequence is TGTGCCAGCAGCTTAAGGGATCAAAACTATGGCTACACCTTC. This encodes CASSLRDQNYGYTF.